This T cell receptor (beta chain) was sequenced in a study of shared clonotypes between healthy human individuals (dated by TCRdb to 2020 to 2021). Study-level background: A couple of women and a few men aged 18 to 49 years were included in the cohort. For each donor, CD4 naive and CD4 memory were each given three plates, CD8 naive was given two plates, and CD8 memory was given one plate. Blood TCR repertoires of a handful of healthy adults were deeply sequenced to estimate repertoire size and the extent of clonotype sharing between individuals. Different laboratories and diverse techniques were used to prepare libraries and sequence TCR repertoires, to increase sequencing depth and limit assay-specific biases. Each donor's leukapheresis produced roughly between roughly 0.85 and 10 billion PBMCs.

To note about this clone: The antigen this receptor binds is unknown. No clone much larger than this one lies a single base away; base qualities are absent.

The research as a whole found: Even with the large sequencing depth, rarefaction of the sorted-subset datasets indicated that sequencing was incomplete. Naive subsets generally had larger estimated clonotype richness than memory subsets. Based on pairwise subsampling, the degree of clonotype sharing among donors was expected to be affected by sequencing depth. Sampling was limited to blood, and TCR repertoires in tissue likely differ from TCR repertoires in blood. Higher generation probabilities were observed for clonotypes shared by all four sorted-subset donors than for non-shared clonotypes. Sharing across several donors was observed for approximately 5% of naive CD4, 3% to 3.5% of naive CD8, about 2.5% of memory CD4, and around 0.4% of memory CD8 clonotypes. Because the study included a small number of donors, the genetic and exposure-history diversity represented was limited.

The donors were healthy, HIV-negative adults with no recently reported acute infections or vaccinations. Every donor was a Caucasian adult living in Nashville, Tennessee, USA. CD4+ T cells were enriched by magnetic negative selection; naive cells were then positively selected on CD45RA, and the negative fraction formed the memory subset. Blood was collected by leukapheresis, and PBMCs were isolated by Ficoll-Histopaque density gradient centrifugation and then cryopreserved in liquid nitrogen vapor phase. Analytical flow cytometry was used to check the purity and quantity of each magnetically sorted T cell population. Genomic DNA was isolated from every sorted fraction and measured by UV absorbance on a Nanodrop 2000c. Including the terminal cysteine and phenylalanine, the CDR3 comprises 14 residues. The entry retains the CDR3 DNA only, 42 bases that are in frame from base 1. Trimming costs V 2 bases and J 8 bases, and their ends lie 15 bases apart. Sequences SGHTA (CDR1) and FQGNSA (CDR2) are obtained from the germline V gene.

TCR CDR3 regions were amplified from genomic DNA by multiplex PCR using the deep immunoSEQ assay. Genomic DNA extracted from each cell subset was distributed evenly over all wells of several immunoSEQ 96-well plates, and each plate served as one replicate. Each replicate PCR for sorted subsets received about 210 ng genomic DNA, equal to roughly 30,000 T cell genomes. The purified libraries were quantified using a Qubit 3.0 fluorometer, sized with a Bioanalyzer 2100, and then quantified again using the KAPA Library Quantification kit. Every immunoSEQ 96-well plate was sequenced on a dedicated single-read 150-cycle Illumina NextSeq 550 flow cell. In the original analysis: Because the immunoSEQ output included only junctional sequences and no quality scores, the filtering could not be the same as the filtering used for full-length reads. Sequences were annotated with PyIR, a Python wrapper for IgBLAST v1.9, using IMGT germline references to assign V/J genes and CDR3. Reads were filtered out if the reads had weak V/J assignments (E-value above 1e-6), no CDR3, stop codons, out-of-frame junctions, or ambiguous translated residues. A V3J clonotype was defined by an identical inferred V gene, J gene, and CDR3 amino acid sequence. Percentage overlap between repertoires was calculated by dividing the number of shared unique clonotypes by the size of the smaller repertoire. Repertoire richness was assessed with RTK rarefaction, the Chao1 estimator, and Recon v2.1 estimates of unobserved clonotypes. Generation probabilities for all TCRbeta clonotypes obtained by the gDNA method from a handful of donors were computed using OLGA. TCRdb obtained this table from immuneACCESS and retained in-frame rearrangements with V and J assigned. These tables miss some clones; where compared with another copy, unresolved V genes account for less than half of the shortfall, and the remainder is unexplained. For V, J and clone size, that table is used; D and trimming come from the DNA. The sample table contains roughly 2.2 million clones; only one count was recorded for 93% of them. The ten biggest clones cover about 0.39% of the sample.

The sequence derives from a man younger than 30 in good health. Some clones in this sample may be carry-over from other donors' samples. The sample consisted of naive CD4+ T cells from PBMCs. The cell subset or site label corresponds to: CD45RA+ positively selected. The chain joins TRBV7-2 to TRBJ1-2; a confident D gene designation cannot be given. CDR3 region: CASSLPVKEWGYTF. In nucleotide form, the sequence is TGTGCCAGCAGCTTACCGGTGAAGGAGTGGGGCTACACCTTC.